This T cell receptor (beta chain) stems from a study of blood T cell repertoires in COVID-19. Study at large: The study drew acute and convalescent COVID-19 samples from the United States, Italy and Spain. PBMCs, B-cell-depleted T cells, or T cells were the source of the cDNA or gDNA that made up the material.

The authors' processing: Amplification from reference gene primers served as the basis for estimated nucleated cell counts. Only in-frame clones appear in the TCRdb table, and some are missing; sequencing was by immunoSEQ multiplex PCR. That table supplies the V and J calls and clone size; D and trimming were determined from the DNA. The table records around 200,000 clones, approximately 90% of them present only once. Trimming stripped 2 bases from V and 6 bases from J, with 16 bases between. Germline CDR1 and CDR2: SEHNR and FQNEAQ (reference sequence). This CDR3 spans 15 amino acids. The V and J genes are TRBV7-9 and TRBJ1-2; possibly TRBD1 for D (5 bases). The sequenced sample consisted of peripheral blood. The receptor was isolated from a man in his 60s who had recovered from COVID-19. The CDR3 sequence is CASSLSVGTFDGYTF. The DNA of the CDR3 is TGTGCCAGCAGCTTAAGCGTAGGGACTTTCGATGGCTACACCTTC. The full variable domain, completed using reference TRBV7-9 and TRBJ1-2, is DTGVSQNPRHKITKRGQNVTFRCDPISEHNRLYWYRQTLGQGPEFLTYFQNEAQLEKSRLLSDRFSAERPKGSFSTLEIQRTEQGDSAMYLCASSLSVGTFDGYTFGSGTRLTVV.